Listed here are 5 T cell receptor beta chains from one sample, sequenced in a study of blood T cell repertoires in COVID-19. The data were produced by immunoSEQ multiplex PCR, yet TCRdb's version contains in-frame clones alone and is incomplete. The table shows approximately 200,000 clones, with around nine tenths occurring only once. The sample comprised peripheral blood. The receptor source for this set is a man in his sixties who had recovered from COVID-19.

The chain is built from TRBV28 and TRBJ2-2; 9 bases agree with TRBD2. Germline V gene data show CDR1 as MDHEN and CDR2 as SYDVKM. The junction had 11 bases not matched to a gene; V was cut back by 6 bases and J by 6 bases. The CDR3 length is 16 residues. CDR3 sequence (DNA): TGTGCCAGCAGCATAGCGGGAGTAGGGGGGGCCGGGGAGCTGTTTTTT. It is translated as CASSIAGVGGAGELFF.

The CDR3 DNA follows: TGTGCCAGCTCACCATCCAACAGTGCCTCCTACGAGCAGTACTTC. Translating gives CASSPSNSASYEQYF. The chain recombines TRBV18 with TRBJ2-7; no reliable D call. The CDR3 is 15 residues long. Trimming removed 2 bases from V and 0 bases from J, with 11 bases in between. Germline CDR1 reads KGHSH; CDR2 reads LQKENI.

The J gene is TRBJ1-2, the V gene TRBV30; TRBD1 matches at 9 bases. CDR3 size: 14 residues. Looked up from germline, CDR1 is GTSNPN and CDR2 is SVGIG (reference sequence). Unmatched junction bases numbered 5, after V lost 2 bases and J lost 4 bases. CDR3 bases: TGTGCCTGGAGTTTGGGACAGGGTATCTATGGCTACACCTTC. The encoded protein is CAWSLGQGIYGYTF.

V and J are TRBV4-3 and TRBJ1-3, with D possibly being TRBD1 (6 bases). From germline, CDR1 is LGHNA and CDR2 YSLEER. The V gene lost 1 base and the J gene lost 2 bases, with 18 bases spanning the gap. The CDR3 contains 18 residues. The CDR3 loop is CASSQGPPGTTTGNTIYF. The DNA of the CDR3 is TGCGCCAGCAGCCAAGGCCCCCCCGGGACAACGACTGGAAACACCATATATTTT.

The CDR3 loop reads CASTFRVAGSPATNEKLFF. CDR3 DNA sequence: TGTGCCAGCACCTTTAGAGTGGCAGGGTCCCCTGCAACTAATGAAAAACTGTTTTTT. The rearrangement links TRBV27 to TRBJ1-4, with D possibly TRBD1 on 5 matching bases. V lost 7 bases and J 0 bases, leaving 24 bases between the germline ends. The germline V gene has CDR1 MNHEY and CDR2 SMNVEV (reference sequence). This CDR3 has 19 residues.